Below, 24 T cell receptor beta chains from the same sample are listed, as sequenced in a study of T cell responses to AZD1222 COVID-19 vaccine. This table comes from immunoSEQ multiplex PCR, and its TCRdb copy is limited to in-frame clones, with some not included. The repertoire consists of nearly 90,000 clones, with around nine tenths occurring once and the leading ten covering 9% to 12%. The sample was peripheral blood, taken on day 0 of MenACWY control vaccination. The receptors originated from an adult in good health.

CDR3 sequence (DNA): TGTGCCAGCAGCCCGGACGGCTCTGGAAACACCATATATTTT. Its protein is CASSPDGSGNTIYF. The chain is built from TRBV7-2 and TRBJ1-3; D gene ambiguous. The V end was cut by 5 bases, the J end by 0 bases, with 8 bases between. The germline gives CDR1 SGHTA, CDR2 FQGNSA. The CDR3 has 14 residues.

The V gene is TRBV7-6, the J gene TRBJ2-2, with 7 bases identical to TRBD1. This CDR3 is built from 17 residues. Germline values: CDR1 SGHVS, CDR2 FNYEAQ. The ends lost 5 bases at V and 5 bases at J; junction bases unmatched: 14. The CDR3 loop reads CASSPYGVRGRTGELFF. The CDR3, as DNA: TGTGCCAGCAGCCCCTACGGGGTGAGGGGGCGTACCGGGGAGCTGTTTTTT.

V is TRBV2 and J is TRBJ2-7; maybe TRBD1 (6 bases). Germline loops: CDR1 SNHLY, CDR2 FYNNEI. The ends were cut back, 1 base at V and 3 bases at J, with 7 bases in the middle. This CDR3 region has 13 residues. The CDR3 region has the DNA TGTGCCAGCAGTGAAGACAGGGACTACGAGCAGTACTTC. It is translated as CASSEDRDYEQYF.

The chain joins TRBV4-3 to TRBJ2-1, with 7 bases lining up with TRBD1. Germline V lookup: CDR1 LGHNA, CDR2 YSLEER. The length of the CDR3 is 15 residues. V was pared by 0 bases and J by 7 bases, with 6 bases of the junction left unmatched. The CDR3 DNA reads TGCGCCAGCAGCCAAGACCGACAGGGAATGAATGAGCAGTTCTTC. Translation gives CASSQDRQGMNEQFF.

The genes are TRBV29-1 and TRBJ1-2; 12 bases are shared with TRBD1. CDR1 is SQVTM, CDR2 ANQGSEA, per germline. V shed 4 bases and J 3 bases; nucleotides not matched to a gene: 6. CDR3 length: 15 residues. CDR3 nucleotide sequence: TGCAGCGTTGGGGACAGGGGGCTGGTGGACTATGGCTACACCTTC. Translation: CSVGDRGLVDYGYTF. Based on the CDR3 plus reference TRBV29-1 and TRBJ1-2, the full variable domain is SAVISQKPSRDICQRGTSLTIQCQVDSQVTMMFWYRQQPGQSLTLIATANQGSEATYESGFVIDKFPISRPNLTFSTLTVSNMSPEDSSIYLCSVGDRGLVDYGYTFGSGTRLTVV.

The genes are TRBV2 and TRBJ1-5; D call uncertain. CDR3 size: 12 residues. The germline V gene has CDR1 SNHLY and CDR2 FYNNEI. Trimming left V 8 bases short and J 4 bases short, with 9 bases between. This CDR3 reads CASSAGNQPQHF. Written as DNA, the CDR3 is TGTGCCAGCTCGGCGGGTAATCAGCCCCAGCATTTT.

The chain is built from TRBV30 and TRBJ2-7; D may be TRBD1 (6 bases). This CDR3 has 12 residues. V lost 7 bases to trimming and J lost 0 bases, with 10 bases between them. From germline, CDR1 is GTSNPN and CDR2 SVGIG (reference sequence). The CDR3 coding sequence is TGTGCCTACTCAGGGGACTCCTACGAGCAGTACTTC. It specifies CAYSGDSYEQYF.

The chain has TRBV5-5 and TRBJ1-5; TRBD1 matches at 9 bases. CDR1 is SGHKS and CDR2 is YYEKEE in the germline V gene (reference sequence). CDR3 length equals 14 residues. V lost 4 bases, J lost 5 bases, and 4 bases stayed unmatched. The chain's CDR3 is CASSAGTGYQPQHF. DNA of the CDR3: TGTGCCAGCAGCGCCGGGACAGGGTATCAGCCCCAGCATTTT.

The gene calls are TRBV4-1 and TRBJ1-5, with D perhaps TRBD1 (5 bases). This CDR3 is 17 amino acids long. V lost 3 bases and J lost 3, with 18 bases in between. The germline V gene encodes CDR1 MGHRA and CDR2 YSYEKL. In DNA form, the CDR3 reads TGCGCCAGCAGCCAGCTACTATCGACAGCTCTCAATCAGCCCCAGCATTTT. Its protein product is CASSQLLSTALNQPQHF.

The chain uses TRBV5-6 and TRBJ1-2; tentative D call: TRBD1 (5 bases). In germline, CDR1 is SGHDT, CDR2 YYEEEE. V was clipped by 1 base and J by 10 bases, with 14 bases between them. The CDR3 covers 13 residues. In DNA, the CDR3 is TGTGCCAGCAGCTTGACAGGTTCCCTCCTCTACACCTTC. This gives the protein CASSLTGSLLYTF.

The V gene is TRBV7-8, the J gene TRBJ2-1; the D is unclear. The germline V and J ends were trimmed by 5 bases and 6 bases, with 8 bases remaining between them. CDR1 and CDR2 from the germline V gene are SGHVS and FQNEAQ. The CDR3 loop spans 12 amino acids. The CDR3 here is CASSERFNEQFF. In nucleotides, the CDR3 is TGTGCCAGCAGCGAGAGATTCAATGAGCAGTTCTTC.

The J gene is TRBJ1-2, the V gene TRBV2, with D uncertain. V lost 1 base and J 2 bases, leaving 8 bases between the germline ends. Germline-derived CDR1 and CDR2 are SNHLY and FYNNEI. CDR3 length equals 14 residues. CDR3 bases: TGTGCCAGCAGTGAAGTTAGCCGGAACTATGGCTACACCTTC. Protein product: CASSEVSRNYGYTF.

The J gene is TRBJ1-6, the V gene TRBV27; D remains unclear. The CDR3 covers 14 residues. CDR1 is MNHEY and CDR2 is SMNVEV in the germline V gene (reference sequence). V lost 2 bases and J lost 4, with 6 bases in between. For the CDR3, the DNA is TGTGCCAGCAGTTTAGGGCCGTATAATTCACCCCTCCACTTT. Its protein is CASSLGPYNSPLHF.

The chain uses TRBV28 and TRBJ1-5, with D unresolved. The CDR3 has 17 residues. Germline V gene sequence: CDR1 MDHEN, CDR2 SYDVKM. V lost 4 bases, J lost 2 bases, and 18 bases lay in between. This chain's CDR3 is CASSSNPGGRGNQPQHF. The DNA for the CDR3 is TGTGCCAGCAGTTCCAACCCGGGAGGGAGGGGCAATCAGCCCCAGCATTTT.

By its share, this clone is medium-sized. V and J are TRBV29-1 and TRBJ2-1; no firm D call. The V end lost 5 bases, the J end lost 0 bases, and 8 bases lay between the germline ends. From germline, CDR1 is SQVTM and CDR2 ANQGSEA. The CDR3 extends over 13 amino acids. The CDR3 here is CSVQKSSYNEQFF. CDR3 bases: TGCAGCGTTCAGAAAAGCTCCTACAATGAGCAGTTCTTC.

CDR3 residues: CASRGTGGIYNEQFF. The CDR3 nucleotides are TGTGCCAGCAGGGGGACAGGGGGCATATACAATGAGCAGTTCTTC. The V and J genes are TRBV6-5 and TRBJ2-1; 12 nucleotides align to TRBD1. Germline V gives CDR1 MNHEY, CDR2 SVGAGI. The junction had 4 bases not matched to a gene; V was cut back by 6 bases and J by 4 bases. The CDR3 has 15 amino acids.

There are many counts of this clone. The chain joins TRBV13 to TRBJ1-2; D gene unclear. The CDR3 has 14 residues. CDR1 is PRHDT and CDR2 is FYEKMQ in the germline V gene (reference sequence). The germline V and J ends were trimmed by 3 bases and 7 bases, with 15 bases remaining between them. The CDR3 region has the DNA TGTGCCAGCAGCTTCGCTCTACCGCGACTTGGCTACACCTTC. Translated, it gives CASSFALPRLGYTF. Combining the CDR3 with reference TRBV13 and TRBJ1-2 gives the whole variable domain AAGVIQSPRHLIKEKRETATLKCYPIPRHDTVYWYQQGPGQDPQFLISFYEKMQSDKGSIPDRFSAQQFSDYHSELNMSSLELGDSALYFCASSFALPRLGYTFGSGTRLTVV.

The V call is TRBV28, the J call TRBJ1-4; D might be TRBD1 (6 bases). V lost 1 base to trimming and J lost 6 bases, with 18 bases between them. The CDR3 consists of 17 residues. Germline V lookup: CDR1 MDHEN, CDR2 SYDVKM. The CDR3 spells CASSLFIGGRGDEKLFF. The CDR3, as DNA: TGTGCCAGCAGTTTATTTATCGGGGGGCGCGGGGATGAAAAACTGTTTTTT. Drawing the rest from reference TRBV28 and TRBJ1-4, the complete variable domain is DVKVTQSSRYLVKRTGEKVFLECVQDMDHENMFWYRQDPGLGLRLIYFSYDVKMKEKGDIPEGYSVSREKKERFSLILESASTNQTSMYLCASSLFIGGRGDEKLFFGSGTQLSVL.

The J gene is TRBJ1-1, the V gene TRBV5-4; D call uncertain. Trimming took 0 bases from V and 1 from J, leaving 7 bases between them. The CDR3 totals 14 residues. Germline CDR1 SGHNT, CDR2 YYREEE (reference sequence). CDR3 in DNA: TGTGCCAGCAGCTTGGAAGGCGCGAACACTGAAGCTTTCTTT. Residues: CASSLEGANTEAFF.

This chain links TRBV4-2 with TRBJ2-3; 8 nucleotides align to TRBD2. In germline, CDR1 is LGHNA, CDR2 YNFKEQ. V was clipped by 0 bases and J by 0 bases; unmatched bases: 8. The CDR3 is 18 amino acids. The CDR3 reads CASSQELDAGGSTDTQYF. Here the CDR3 DNA reads TGTGCCAGCAGCCAAGAACTTGATGCGGGGGGAAGCACAGATACGCAGTATTTT.

This clone was seen just once. In nucleotides, the CDR3 is TGTGCCAGCAGTTTCGGACAGGGGACTAGCAATCAGCCCCAGCATTTT. It encodes CASSFGQGTSNQPQHF. The chain has TRBV6-5 and TRBJ1-5, with 9 bases fitting TRBD1. Germline assignment: CDR1 MNHEY and CDR2 SVGAGI. J lost 0 bases, V lost 4 bases, and 4 bases had no gene match. CDR3 length: 16 residues.

The V gene is TRBV7-2, the J gene TRBJ1-1, with D tentatively TRBD1 (5 bases). The CDR3 runs 15 residues. In germline, CDR1 is SGHTA, CDR2 FQGNSA. Trimming cost V 3 bases and J 5 bases, with 16 bases left between them. CDR3 region: CASSLQVGARTEAFF. The CDR3 bases are TGTGCCAGCAGCTTGCAGGTTGGGGCGAGGACTGAAGCTTTCTTT.

This chain connects TRBV30 to TRBJ1-2; possible D gene TRBD1, 5 bases. V lost 0 bases and J 7 bases, leaving 15 bases between the germline ends. The CDR3 covers 14 residues. Germline V lookup: CDR1 GTSNPN, CDR2 SVGIG (reference sequence). The CDR3 reads CAWSVALGEGGYTF. CDR3 sequence (DNA): TGTGCCTGGAGTGTAGCATTGGGGGAAGGTGGCTACACCTTC.

V and J are TRBV7-9 and TRBJ2-3, with unresolved D. The V gene's germline CDR1 is SEHNR and CDR2 FQNEAQ (reference sequence). This CDR3 is 13 amino acids long. Trimming stripped 1 base from V and 4 bases from J, with 6 bases between. The CDR3 DNA follows: TGTGCCAGCAGCTTAGAGGCGGCAGATACGCAGTATTTT. Protein: CASSLEAADTQYF.